The clone carrying this T cell receptor beta chain showed up just a few times. MiXCR, applied by TCRdb to the 5' RACE reads, yields one record per CDR3 protein. The sample carries approximately 510,000 distinct CDR3 sequences, just over 20% recorded once. The data derive from a study of T cells after yellow fever vaccination. The material sequenced was PBMCs, taken approximately 22 days after the first yellow fever vaccination. The sequence derives from a man between 18 and 29 years old who received the YFV17D yellow fever vaccine.

The CDR3 loop is CAISEMGGPSGANVLTF. The CDR3 bases are TGTGCCATCAGTGAGATGGGGGGCCCCTCTGGGGCCAACGTCCTGACTTTC. V gene TRBV10-3 combines with J gene TRBJ2-6; the D gene could be TRBD1 or TRBD2 (6 bases each). CDR3 size: 17 residues. The V gene's germline CDR1 is ENHRY and CDR2 SYGVKD. Between the trimmed V and J ends, which lost 2 bases and 0 bases, there was a span of 11 bases.